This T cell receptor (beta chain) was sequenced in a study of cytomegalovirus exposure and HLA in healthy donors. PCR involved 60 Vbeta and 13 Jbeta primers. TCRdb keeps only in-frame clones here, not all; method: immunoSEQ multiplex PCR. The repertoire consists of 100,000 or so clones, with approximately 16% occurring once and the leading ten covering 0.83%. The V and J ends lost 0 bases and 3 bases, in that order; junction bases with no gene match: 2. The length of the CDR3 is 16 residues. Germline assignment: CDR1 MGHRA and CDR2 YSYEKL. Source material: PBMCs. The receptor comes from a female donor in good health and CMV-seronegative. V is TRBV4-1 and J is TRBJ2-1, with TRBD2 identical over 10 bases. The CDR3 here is CASSQDTSGDYNEQFF. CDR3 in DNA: TGCGCCAGCAGCCAAGACACTAGCGGGGACTACAATGAGCAGTTCTTC.